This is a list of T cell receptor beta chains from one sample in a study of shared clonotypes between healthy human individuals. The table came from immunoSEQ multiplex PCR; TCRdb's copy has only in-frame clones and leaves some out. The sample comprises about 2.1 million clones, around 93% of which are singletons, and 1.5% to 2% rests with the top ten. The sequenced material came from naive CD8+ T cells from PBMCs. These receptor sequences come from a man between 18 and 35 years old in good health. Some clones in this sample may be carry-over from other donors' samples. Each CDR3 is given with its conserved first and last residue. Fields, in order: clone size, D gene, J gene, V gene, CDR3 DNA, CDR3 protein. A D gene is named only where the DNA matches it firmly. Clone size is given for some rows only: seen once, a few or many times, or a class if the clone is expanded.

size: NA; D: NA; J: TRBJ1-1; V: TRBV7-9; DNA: TGTGCCAGCAGCCCCCCCCTAGGGATCACTGAAGCTTTCTTT; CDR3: CASSPPLGITEAFF
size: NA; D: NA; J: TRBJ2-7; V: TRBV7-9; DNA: TGTGCCAGCAGCTTGTCGGGCTACGAGCAGTACTTC; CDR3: CASSLSGYEQYF
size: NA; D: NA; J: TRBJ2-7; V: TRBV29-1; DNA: TGCAGCGTTTTACATGACTACGAGCAGTACTTC; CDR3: CSVLHDYEQYF
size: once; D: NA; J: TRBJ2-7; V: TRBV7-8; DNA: TGTGCCAGCAGAAAGTCACAGATGTTGGGTACCTACGAGCAGTACTTC; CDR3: CASRKSQMLGTYEQYF
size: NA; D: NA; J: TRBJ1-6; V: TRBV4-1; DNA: TGCGCCAGCAGCCCCGGCGGAACCCTGAATTCACCCCTCCACTTT; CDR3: CASSPGGTLNSPLHF
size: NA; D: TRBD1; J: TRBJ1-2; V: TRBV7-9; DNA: TGTGCCAGCAGCCCTACAGGGGGCGCCTATGGCTACACCTTC; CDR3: CASSPTGGAYGYTF
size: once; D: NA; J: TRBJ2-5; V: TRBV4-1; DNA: TGCGCCAGCAGCCAAGAGGTGGGGACCCAAGAGACCCAGTACTTC; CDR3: CASSQEVGTQETQYF
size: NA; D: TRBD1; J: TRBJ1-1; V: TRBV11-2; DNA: TGTGCCAGCAGCTTACTCCAGGGGGCAAGGACCCTAGCTTTCTTT; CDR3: CASSLLQGARTLAFF
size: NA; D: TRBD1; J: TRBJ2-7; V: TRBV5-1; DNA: TGCGCCAGCAGCTTGGACAGGGGGCTTCCCTACGAGCAGTACTTC; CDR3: CASSLDRGLPYEQYF
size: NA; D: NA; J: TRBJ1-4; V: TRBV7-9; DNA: TGTGCCAGCAGCCCGCCCTGGGCCCACAGGGAGTATGAAAAACTGTTTTTT; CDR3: CASSPPWAHREYEKLFF
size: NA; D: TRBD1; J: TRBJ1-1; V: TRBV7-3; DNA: TGTGCCAGCAGCTTTACCGGGACAGGGGGATCCAACACTGAAGCTTTCTTT; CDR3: CASSFTGTGGSNTEAFF
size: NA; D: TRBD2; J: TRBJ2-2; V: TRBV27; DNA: TGTGCCAGCAGAACCTTCTCCCGGGCGGGAGTTAGGGCCGGGGAGCTGTTTTTT; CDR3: CASRTFSRAGVRAGELFF
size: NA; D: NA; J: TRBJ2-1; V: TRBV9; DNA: TGTGCCAGCAGCCACACCCTCGGGGGACCGACCTACAATGAGCAGTTCTTC; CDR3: CASSHTLGGPTYNEQFF
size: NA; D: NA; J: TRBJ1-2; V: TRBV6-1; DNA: TGTGCCAGCAGTGAAGGGCAGGTTATCTATGGCTACACCTTC; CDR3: CASSEGQVIYGYTF
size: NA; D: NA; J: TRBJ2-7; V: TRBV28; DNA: TGTGCCAGCAGTGGATCCGTCTACGAGCAGTACTTC; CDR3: CASSGSVYEQYF
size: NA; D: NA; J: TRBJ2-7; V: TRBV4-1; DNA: TGCGCCAGCAGCCAAGATGAGTGGGCAGAACGATACGAGCAGTACTTC; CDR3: CASSQDEWAERYEQYF
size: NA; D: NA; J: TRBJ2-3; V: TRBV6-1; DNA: TGTGCCAGCAGTGAAGGCGGCTTGGGAACAGATACGCAGTATTTT; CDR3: CASSEGGLGTDTQYF
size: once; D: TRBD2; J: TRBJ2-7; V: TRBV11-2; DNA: TGTGCCAGCAGCAAAAGACTAGCGGGAGACGAGCAGTACTTC; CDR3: CASSKRLAGDEQYF
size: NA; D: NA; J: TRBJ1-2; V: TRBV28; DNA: TGTGCCAGCAGTTTCGACCTAGGGGGGTCCTCCTATGGCTACACCTTC; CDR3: CASSFDLGGSSYGYTF
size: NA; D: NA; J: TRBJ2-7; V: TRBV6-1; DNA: TGTGCCAGCAGTGGAGCCAGGTGGGGTCAGGCCTACGAGCAGTACTTC; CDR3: CASSGARWGQAYEQYF
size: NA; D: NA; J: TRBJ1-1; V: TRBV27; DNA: TGTGCCAGTCGGGCAGGGAGGGCTGAAGCTTTCTTT; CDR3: CASRAGRAEAFF
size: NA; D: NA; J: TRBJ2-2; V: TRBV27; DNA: TGTGCCAGCAGTTTATATGGCGGGAACACCGGGGAGCTGTTTTTT; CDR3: CASSLYGGNTGELFF
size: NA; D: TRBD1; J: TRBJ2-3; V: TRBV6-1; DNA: TGTGCCAGCAGTGAAGGCGGGACAGGGTGGAGGGCAGATACGCAGTATTTT; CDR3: CASSEGGTGWRADTQYF
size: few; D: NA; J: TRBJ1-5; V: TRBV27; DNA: TGTGCCAGCAGTTTCGGGGGGGTTCAGCCCCAGCATTTT; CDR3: CASSFGGVQPQHF
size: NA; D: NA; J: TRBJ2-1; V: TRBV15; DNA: TGTGCCACCAGCAGAGCTAGCGTCTCTTCCTACAATGAGCAGTTCTTC; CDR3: CATSRASVSSYNEQFF
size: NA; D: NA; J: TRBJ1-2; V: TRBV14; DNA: TGTGCCAGCAGCCAAGCCCCAGGGTCTAGCTATGGCTACACCTTC; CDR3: CASSQAPGSSYGYTF
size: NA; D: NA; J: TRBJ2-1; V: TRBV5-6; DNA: TGTGCCAGCAGCCCTCCTAGCTCCTACAATGAGCAGTTCTTC; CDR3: CASSPPSSYNEQFF
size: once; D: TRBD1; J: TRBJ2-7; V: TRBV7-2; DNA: TGTGCCAGCAGCTTCCCCCTGAGGGGGACAGGGGACCGCTACGAGCAGTACTTC; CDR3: CASSFPLRGTGDRYEQYF
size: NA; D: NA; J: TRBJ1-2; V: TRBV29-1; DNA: TGCAGCGTGGATGAACTTTGGACGGACACCTGGCGCTACACCTTC; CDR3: CSVDELWTDTWRYTF
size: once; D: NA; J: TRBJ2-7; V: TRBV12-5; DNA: TGTGCTAGTGGGACCCACAGCTACGAGCAGTACTTC; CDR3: CASGTHSYEQYF
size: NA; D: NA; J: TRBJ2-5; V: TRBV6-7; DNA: TGTGCCAGCAGTTCGATACGGGGGACCCAAGAGACCCAGTACTTC; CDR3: CASSSIRGTQETQYF
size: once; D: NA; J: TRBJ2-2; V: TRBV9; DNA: TGTGCCAGCAGCACCCACACCGGCGGACTTGCGAACACCGGGGAGCTGTTTTTT; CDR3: CASSTHTGGLANTGELFF
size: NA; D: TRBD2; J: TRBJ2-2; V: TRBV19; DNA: TGTGCCAGTAGTTTGTCGGGAGGGCCCCCCGGGGAGCTGTTTTTT; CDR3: CASSLSGGPPGELFF
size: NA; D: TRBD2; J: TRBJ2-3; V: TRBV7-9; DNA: TGTGCCAGCACCAGAACTAGCGGGAGCAATGGGGATAGCACAGATACGCAGTATTTT; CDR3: CASTRTSGSNGDSTDTQYF
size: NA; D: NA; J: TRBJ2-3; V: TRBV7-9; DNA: TGTGCCAGCAGCCAGACGCGGGAACTTAACACAGATACGCAGTATTTT; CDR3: CASSQTRELNTDTQYF
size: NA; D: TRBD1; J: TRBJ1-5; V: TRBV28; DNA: TGTGCCAGCAGTTTACGGACAGGGTACAATCAGCCCCAGCATTTT; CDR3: CASSLRTGYNQPQHF
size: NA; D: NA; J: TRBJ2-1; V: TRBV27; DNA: TGTGCCAGCAGTTTAGGAATTAAAAATGAGCAGTTCTTC; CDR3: CASSLGIKNEQFF
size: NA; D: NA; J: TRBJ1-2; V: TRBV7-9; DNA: TGTGCCAGCAGCTTAGCGGGACCCCTTCTCTTCGGATATGGCTACACCTTC; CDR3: CASSLAGPLLFGYGYTF
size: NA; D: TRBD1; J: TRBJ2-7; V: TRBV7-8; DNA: TGTGCCAGCAGCTGGGGGACAGACACCTACGAGCAGTACTTC; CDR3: CASSWGTDTYEQYF
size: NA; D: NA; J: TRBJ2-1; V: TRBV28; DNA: TGTGCCAGCAAACCCTTGGTAGGGTTCGATGAGCAGTTCTTC; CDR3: CASKPLVGFDEQFF
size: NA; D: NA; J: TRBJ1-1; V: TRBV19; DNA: TGTGCCAGTAGTATAAATATGAACACTGAAGCTTTCTTT; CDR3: CASSINMNTEAFF
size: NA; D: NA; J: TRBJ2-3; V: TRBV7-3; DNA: TGTGCCAGCAGTGGCGGGAACACCGGAGATACGCAGTATTTT; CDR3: CASSGGNTGDTQYF
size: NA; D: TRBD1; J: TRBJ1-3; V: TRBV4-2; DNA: TGTGCCAGCAGCCAAGTCCCAGGGGGCGCGGGAAACACCATATATTTT; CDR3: CASSQVPGGAGNTIYF
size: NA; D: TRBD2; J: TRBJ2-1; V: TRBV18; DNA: TGTGCCAGCTCACCCCCGGGACTAGCGGGCTCATACAATGAGCAGTTCTTC; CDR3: CASSPPGLAGSYNEQFF
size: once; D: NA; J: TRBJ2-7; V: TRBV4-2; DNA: TGTGCCAGCAGCCAAGTGGTGAGGGAGAGCGGGCCACGCTCCTACGAGCAGTACTTC; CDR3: CASSQVVRESGPRSYEQYF
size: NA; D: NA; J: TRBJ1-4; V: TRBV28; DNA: TGTGCCAGCAGTTTGGCAGCAACTAATGAAAAACTGTTTTTT; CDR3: CASSLAATNEKLFF
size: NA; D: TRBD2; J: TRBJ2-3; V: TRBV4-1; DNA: TGCGCCAGCAGCCAAGTGGGACTAGCGGGAGGGTCAGATACGCAGTATTTT; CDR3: CASSQVGLAGGSDTQYF
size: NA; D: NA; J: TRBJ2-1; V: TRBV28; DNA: TGTGCCAGCAGCCCTCACAGGGAGCGGGGATACAATGAGCAGTTCTTC; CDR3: CASSPHRERGYNEQFF
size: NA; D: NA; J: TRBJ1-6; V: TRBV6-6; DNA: TGTGCCAGCAGTTACTGGGACCCGAATTCACCCCTCCACTTT; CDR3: CASSYWDPNSPLHF
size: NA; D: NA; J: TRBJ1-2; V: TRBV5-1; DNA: TGCGCCAGCAGCTTGGCCGGGACGGATGGCTACACCTTC; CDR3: CASSLAGTDGYTF
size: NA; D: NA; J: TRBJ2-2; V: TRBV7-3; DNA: TGTGCCAGCAGCCCCAGGTCAGGGGTCGGGGAGCTGTTTTTT; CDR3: CASSPRSGVGELFF
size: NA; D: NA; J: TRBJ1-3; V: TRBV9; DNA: TGTGCCAGCAGCGTAGCTCAGGAGGGGAAGGATGGAAACACCATATATTTT; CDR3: CASSVAQEGKDGNTIYF
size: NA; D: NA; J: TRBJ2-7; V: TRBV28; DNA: TGTGCCAGCAGCTTGAAGGGGGGGATGAACGAGCAGTACTTC; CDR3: CASSLKGGMNEQYF
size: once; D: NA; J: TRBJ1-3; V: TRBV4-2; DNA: TGTGCCAGCAGCCAAGCGTTAGGAAACACCATATATTTT; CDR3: CASSQALGNTIYF
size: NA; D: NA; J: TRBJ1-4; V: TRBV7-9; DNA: TGTGCCAGCAGCCCGCGACACGGGGCAACTAATGAAAAACTGTTTTTT; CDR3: CASSPRHGATNEKLFF
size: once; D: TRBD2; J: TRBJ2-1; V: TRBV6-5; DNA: TGTGCCAGCCGATGGCGGGAGGGTGTCAATGAGCAGTTCTTC; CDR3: CASRWREGVNEQFF
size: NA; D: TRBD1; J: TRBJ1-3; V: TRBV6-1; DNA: TGTGCCAGCAGTGCCCACAGGGGTGGGTCTGGAAACACCATATATTTT; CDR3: CASSAHRGGSGNTIYF